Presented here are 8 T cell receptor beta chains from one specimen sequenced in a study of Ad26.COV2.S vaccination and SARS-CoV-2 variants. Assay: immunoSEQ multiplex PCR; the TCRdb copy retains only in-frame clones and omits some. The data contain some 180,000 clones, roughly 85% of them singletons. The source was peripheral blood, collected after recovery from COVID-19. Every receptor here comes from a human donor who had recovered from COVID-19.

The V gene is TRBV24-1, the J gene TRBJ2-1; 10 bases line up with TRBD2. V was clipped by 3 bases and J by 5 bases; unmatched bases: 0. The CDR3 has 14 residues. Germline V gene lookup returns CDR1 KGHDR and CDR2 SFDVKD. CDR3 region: CATSDTSGDNEQFF. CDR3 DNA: TGTGCCACCAGTGATACTAGCGGGGACAATGAGCAGTTCTTC.

The CDR3 DNA follows: TGTGCCAGCAGCCAAGAGCCGGGAGGGACCTACGAGCAGTACTTC. Translated, it gives CASSQEPGGTYEQYF. V usage is TRBV3-1 (or the pseudogene TRBV3-2) and J usage is TRBJ2-7; 8 nucleotides line up with TRBD2. Germline V gene lookup returns CDR1 LGHDT and CDR2 YNNKEL (reference sequence). There are 15 residues in the CDR3. With V trimmed by 0 bases and J by 2 bases, 3 bases remained unmatched.

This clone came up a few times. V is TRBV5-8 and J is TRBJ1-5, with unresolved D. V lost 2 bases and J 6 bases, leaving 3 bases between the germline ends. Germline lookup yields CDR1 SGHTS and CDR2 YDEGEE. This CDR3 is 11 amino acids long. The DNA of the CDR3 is TGTGCCAGCAGCTTTTCTCAGCCCCAGCATTTT. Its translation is CASSFSQPQHF.

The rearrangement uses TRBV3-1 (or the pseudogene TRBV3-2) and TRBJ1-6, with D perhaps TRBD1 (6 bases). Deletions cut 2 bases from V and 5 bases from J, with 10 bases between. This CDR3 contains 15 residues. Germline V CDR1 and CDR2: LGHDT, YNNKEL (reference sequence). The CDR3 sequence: CASSQIGQHNSPLHF. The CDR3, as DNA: TGTGCCAGCAGCCAAATTGGACAGCATAATTCACCCCTCCACTTT.

CDR3 sequence (DNA): TGTGCCAGCAGCTTAGGGGCGGGTACGAACACCGGGGAGCTGTTTTTT. Its translation: CASSLGAGTNTGELFF. The chain carries TRBV11-2 and TRBJ2-2, with D maybe TRBD2 (5 bases). The CDR3 is made up of 16 amino acids. Germline V lookup: CDR1 SGHAT, CDR2 FQNNGV. V gave up 1 base and J gave up 0 bases, with 9 bases separating them.

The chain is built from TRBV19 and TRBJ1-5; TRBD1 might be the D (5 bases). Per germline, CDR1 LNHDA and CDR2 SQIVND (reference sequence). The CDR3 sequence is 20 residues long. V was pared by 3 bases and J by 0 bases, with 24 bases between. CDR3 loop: CASSIGPRDLSLYSNQPQHF. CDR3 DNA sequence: TGTGCCAGTAGTATCGGCCCCAGGGACCTTTCCCTCTATAGCAATCAGCCCCAGCATTTT.

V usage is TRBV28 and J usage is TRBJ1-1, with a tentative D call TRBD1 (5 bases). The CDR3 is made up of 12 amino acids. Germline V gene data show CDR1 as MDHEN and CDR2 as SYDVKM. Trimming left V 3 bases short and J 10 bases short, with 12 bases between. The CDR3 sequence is CASSFGRARAFF. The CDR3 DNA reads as TGTGCCAGCAGTTTTGGCAGGGCGAGAGCTTTCTTT.

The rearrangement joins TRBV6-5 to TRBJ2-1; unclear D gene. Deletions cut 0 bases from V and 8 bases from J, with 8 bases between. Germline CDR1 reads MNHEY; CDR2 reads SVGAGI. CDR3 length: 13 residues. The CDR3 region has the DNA TGTGCCAGCAGTTACTCGAGGAAAGATGAGCAGTTCTTC. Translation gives CASSYSRKDEQFF.